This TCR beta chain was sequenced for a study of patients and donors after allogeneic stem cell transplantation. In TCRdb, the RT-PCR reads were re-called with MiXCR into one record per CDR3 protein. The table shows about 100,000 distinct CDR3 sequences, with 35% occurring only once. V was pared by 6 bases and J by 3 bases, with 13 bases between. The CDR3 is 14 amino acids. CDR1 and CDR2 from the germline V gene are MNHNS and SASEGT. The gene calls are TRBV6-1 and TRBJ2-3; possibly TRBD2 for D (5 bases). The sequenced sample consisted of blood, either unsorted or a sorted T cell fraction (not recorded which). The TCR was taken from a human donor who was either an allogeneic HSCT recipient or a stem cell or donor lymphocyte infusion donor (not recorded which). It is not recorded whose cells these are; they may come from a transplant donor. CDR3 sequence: CASSPRGWTDTQYF. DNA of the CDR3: TGTGCCAGCAGCCCCCGGGGTTGGACAGATACGCAGTATTTT.